Below, one TCR beta chain is given with its context. The record originates from a study of blood T cells in healthy people across ages. A second 7 to 11 cycle PCR used barcoded and J-beta primers. TCRdb processed the 5' RACE reads anew with MiXCR; each CDR3 protein has one entry. Among 1.5 million or so distinct CDR3 sequences listed, 42% were seen once. The clonotype was recovered from a woman under 30 in good health. The sequencing input was blood.

Written as DNA, the CDR3 is TGTGCCATCAGTGGGGGAACAGGCGTTAACACCGGGGAGCTGTTTTTT. This codes for CAISGGTGVNTGELFF. This chain uses TRBV10-3 with TRBJ2-2; the D gene is possibly TRBD1 (5 bases). CDR1 and CDR2 from the germline V gene are ENHRY and SYGVKD. V was trimmed by 4 bases and J by 2 bases, leaving 14 bases between them. The CDR3 contains 16 residues.